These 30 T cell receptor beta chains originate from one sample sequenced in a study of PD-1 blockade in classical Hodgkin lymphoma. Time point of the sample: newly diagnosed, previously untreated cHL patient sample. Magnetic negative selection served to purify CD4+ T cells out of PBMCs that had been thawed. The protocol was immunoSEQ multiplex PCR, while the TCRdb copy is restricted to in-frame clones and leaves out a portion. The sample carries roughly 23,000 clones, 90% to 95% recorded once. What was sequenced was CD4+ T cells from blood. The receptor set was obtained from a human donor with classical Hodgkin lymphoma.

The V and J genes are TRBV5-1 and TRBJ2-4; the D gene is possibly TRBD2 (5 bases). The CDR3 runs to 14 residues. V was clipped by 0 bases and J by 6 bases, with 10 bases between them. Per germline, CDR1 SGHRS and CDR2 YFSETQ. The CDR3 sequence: CASSLGGRGNIQYF. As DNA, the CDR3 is TGCGCCAGCAGCTTGGGAGGGAGAGGAAACATTCAGTACTTC. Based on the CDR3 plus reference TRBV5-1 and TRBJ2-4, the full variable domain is KAGVTQTPRYLIKTRGQQVTLSCSPISGHRSVSWYQQTPGQGLQFLFEYFSETQRNKGNFPGRFSGRQFSNSRSEMNVSTLELGDSALYLCASSLGGRGNIQYFGAGTRLSVL.

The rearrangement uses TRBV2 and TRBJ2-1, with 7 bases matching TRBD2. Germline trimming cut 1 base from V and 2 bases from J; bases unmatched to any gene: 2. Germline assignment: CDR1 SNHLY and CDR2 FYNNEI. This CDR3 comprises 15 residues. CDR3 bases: TGTGCCAGCAGTGAAGTGGGACTACCCTACAATGAGCAGTTCTTC. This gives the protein CASSEVGLPYNEQFF.

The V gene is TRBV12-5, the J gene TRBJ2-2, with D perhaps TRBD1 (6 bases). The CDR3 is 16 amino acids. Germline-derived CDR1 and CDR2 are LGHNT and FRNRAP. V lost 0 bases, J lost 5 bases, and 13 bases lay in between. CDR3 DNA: TGTGCTAGTGGTTTGGTACTGCAGGGGTGGACCGGGGAGCTGTTTTTT. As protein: CASGLVLQGWTGELFF.

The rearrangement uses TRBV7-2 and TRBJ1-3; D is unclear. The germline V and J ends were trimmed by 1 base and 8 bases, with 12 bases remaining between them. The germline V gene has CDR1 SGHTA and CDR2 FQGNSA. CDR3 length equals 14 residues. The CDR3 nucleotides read TGTGCCAGCAGCTTAGGTCATAGACTAGACACCATATATTTT. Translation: CASSLGHRLDTIYF.

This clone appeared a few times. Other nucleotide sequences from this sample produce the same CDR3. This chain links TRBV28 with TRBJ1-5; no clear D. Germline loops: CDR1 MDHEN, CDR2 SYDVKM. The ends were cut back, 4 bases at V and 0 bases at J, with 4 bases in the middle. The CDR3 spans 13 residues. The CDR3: CASSWGSNQPQHF. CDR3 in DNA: TGTGCCAGCAGTTGGGGTAGCAATCAGCCCCAGCATTTT.

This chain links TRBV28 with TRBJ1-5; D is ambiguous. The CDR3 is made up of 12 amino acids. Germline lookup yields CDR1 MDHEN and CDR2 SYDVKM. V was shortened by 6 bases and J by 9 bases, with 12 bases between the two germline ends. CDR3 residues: CASSGPFGPQHF. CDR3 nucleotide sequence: TGTGCCAGCAGCGGGCCCTTTGGGCCCCAGCATTTT.

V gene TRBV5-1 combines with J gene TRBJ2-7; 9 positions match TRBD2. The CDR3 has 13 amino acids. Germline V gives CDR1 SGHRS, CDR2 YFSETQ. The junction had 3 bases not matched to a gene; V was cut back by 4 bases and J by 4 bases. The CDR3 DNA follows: TGCGCCAGCAGCGTAGCGGGAGTTTACGAGCAGTACTTC. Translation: CASSVAGVYEQYF.

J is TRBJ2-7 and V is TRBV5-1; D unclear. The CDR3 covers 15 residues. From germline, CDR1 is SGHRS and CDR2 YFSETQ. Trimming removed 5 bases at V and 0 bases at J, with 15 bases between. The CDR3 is CASRRTSLSSYEQYF. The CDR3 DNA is TGCGCCAGCAGGCGGACGAGCTTGAGCTCCTACGAGCAGTACTTC.

The CDR3 DNA follows: TGTGCCAGCAACATAATCAGGGAATCAGTAGCTTTCTTT. It translates to CASNIIRESVAFF. The J gene is TRBJ1-1, the V gene TRBV5-8; D may be TRBD1 (5 bases). This CDR3 has 13 residues. Germline CDR1 is SGHTS and CDR2 is YDEGEE. Deletions cut 6 bases from V and 10 bases from J, with 19 bases between. Supplemented by reference TRBV5-8 and TRBJ1-1, the full variable domain reads EAGVTQSPTHLIKTRGQQATLRCSPISGHTSVYWYQQALGLGLQFLLWYDEGEERNRGNFPPRFSGRQFPNYSSELNVNALELEDSALYLCASNIIRESVAFFGQGTRLTVV.

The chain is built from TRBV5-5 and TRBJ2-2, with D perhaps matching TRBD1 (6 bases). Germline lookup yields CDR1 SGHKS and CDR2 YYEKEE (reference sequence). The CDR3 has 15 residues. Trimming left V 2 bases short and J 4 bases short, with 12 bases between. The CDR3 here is CASSFGQLPTGELFF. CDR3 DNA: TGTGCCAGCAGCTTTGGACAGTTACCCACCGGGGAGCTGTTTTTT.

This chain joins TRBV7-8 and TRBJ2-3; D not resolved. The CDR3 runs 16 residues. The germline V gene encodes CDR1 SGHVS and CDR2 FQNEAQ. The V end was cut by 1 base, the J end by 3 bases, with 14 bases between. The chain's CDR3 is CASSLVLTVITDTQYF. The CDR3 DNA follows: TGTGCCAGCAGCTTAGTCTTGACGGTGATAACAGATACGCAGTATTTT.

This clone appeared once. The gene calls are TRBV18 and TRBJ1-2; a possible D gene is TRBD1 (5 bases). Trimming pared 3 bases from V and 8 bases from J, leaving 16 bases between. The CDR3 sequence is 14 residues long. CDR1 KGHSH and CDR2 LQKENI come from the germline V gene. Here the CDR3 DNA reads TGTGCCAGCTCACCCTTCGGGACCCAACGGGGCTACACCTTC. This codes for CASSPFGTQRGYTF. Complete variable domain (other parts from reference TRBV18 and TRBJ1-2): NAGVMQNPRHLVRRRGQEARLRCSPMKGHSHVYWYRQLPEEGLKFMVYLQKENIIDESGMPKERFSAEFPKEGPSILRIQQVVRGDSAAYFCASSPFGTQRGYTFGSGTRLTVV.

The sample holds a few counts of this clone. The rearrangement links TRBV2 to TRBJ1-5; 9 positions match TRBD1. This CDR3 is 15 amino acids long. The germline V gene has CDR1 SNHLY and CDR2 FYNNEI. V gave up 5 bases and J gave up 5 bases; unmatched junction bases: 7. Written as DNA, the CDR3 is TGTGCCAGCAGTCCCATACGGACAGGGGATCAGCCCCAGCATTTT. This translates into CASSPIRTGDQPQHF.

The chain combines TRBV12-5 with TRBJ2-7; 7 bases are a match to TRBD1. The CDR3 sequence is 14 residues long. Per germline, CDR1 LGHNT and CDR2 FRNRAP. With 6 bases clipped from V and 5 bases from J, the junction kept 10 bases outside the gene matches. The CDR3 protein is CASGSKGAIHEQYF. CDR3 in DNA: TGTGCTAGTGGAAGTAAGGGGGCGATCCACGAGCAGTACTTC.

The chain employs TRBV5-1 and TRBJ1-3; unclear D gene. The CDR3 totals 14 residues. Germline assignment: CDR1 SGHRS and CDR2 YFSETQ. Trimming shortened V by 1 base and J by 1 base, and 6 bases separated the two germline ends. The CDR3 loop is CASSLTESGNTIYF. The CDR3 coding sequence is TGCGCCAGCAGCTTGACGGAATCTGGAAACACCATATATTTT.

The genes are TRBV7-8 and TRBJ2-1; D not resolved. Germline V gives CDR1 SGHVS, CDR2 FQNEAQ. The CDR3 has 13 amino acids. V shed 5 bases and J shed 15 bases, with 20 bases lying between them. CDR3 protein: CASSPRWTRGMFF. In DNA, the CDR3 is TGTGCCAGCAGCCCTCGATGGACCCGCGGTATGTTCTTC.

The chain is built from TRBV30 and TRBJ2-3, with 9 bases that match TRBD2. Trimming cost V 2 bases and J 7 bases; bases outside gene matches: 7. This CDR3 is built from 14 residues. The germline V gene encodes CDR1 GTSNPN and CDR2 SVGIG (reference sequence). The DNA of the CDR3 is TGTGCCTGGAGTTCGCTAGCGGGAACCCATACGCAGTATTTT. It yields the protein CAWSSLAGTHTQYF. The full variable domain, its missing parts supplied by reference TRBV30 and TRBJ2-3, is SQTIHQWPATLVQPVGSPLSLECTVEGTSNPNLYWYRQAAGRGLQLLFYSVGIGQISSEVPQNLSASRPQDRQFILSSKKLLLSDSGFYLCAWSSLAGTHTQYFGPGTRLTVL.

CDR3 sequence: CASSRGQTNTEAFF. CDR3 in DNA: TGTGCCAGCAGCCGAGGACAGACGAACACTGAAGCTTTCTTT. The V call is TRBV5-4, the J call TRBJ1-1; D possibly corresponds to TRBD1 (6 bases). V lost 4 bases and J lost 1, with 11 bases in between. The germline gives CDR1 SGHNT, CDR2 YYREEE (reference sequence). The CDR3 covers 14 residues.

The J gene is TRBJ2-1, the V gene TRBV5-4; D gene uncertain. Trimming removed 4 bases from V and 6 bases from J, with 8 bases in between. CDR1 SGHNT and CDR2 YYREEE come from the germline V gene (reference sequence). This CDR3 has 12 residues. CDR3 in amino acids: CASSGPSNEQFF. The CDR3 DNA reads TGTGCCAGCAGCGGACCTAGCAATGAGCAGTTCTTC.

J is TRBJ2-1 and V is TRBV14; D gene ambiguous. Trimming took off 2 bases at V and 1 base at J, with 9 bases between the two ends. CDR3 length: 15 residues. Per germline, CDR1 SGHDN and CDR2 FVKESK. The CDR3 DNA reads TGTGCCAGCAGCCAAAGGTTACAGTCCTACAATGAGCAGTTCTTC. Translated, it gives CASSQRLQSYNEQFF.

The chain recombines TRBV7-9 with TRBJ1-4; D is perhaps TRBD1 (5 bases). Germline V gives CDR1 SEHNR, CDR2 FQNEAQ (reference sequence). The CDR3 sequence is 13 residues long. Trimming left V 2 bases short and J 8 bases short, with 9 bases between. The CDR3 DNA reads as TGTGCCAGCAGCTTAAGGGACGACGAAAAACTGTTTTTT. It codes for CASSLRDDEKLFF.

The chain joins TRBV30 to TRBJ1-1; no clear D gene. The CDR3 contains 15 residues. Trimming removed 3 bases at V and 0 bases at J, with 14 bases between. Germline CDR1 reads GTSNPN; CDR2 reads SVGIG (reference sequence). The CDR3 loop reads CAWRVLRRMNTEAFF. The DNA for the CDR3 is TGTGCCTGGAGGGTCCTCCGGAGGATGAACACTGAAGCTTTCTTT.

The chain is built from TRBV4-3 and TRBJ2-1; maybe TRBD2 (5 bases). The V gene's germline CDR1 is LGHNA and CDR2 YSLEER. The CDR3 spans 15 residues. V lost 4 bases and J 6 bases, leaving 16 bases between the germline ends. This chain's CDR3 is CASSLELVVTNEQFF. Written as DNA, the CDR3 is TGCGCCAGCAGCCTTGAACTAGTAGTCACCAATGAGCAGTTCTTC.

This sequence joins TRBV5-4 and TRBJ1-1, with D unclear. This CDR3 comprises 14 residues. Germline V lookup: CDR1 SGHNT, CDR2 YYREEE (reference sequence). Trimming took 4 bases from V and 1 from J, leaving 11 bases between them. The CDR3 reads CASSPLGKNTEAFF. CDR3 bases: TGTGCCAGCAGCCCTCTCGGTAAGAACACTGAAGCTTTCTTT.

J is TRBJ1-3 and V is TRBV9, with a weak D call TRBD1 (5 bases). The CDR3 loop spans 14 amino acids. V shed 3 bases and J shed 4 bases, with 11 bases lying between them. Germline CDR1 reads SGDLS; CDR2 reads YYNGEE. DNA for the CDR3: TGTGCCAGCAGCGGTCGGGGGATGGGAAACACCATATATTTT. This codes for CASSGRGMGNTIYF.

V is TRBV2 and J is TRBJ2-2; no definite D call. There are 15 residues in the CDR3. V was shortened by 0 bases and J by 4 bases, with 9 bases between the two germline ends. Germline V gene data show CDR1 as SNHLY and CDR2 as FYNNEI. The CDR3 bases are TGTGCCAGCAGTGAAGCCCCACGCCGCACCGGGGAGCTGTTTTTT. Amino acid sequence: CASSEAPRRTGELFF.

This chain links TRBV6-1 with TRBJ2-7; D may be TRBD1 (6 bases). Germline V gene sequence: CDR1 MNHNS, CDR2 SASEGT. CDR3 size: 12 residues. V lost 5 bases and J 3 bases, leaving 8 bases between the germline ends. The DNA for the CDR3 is TGTGCCAGCAGTATCAGGGGCTACGAGCAGTACTTC. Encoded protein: CASSIRGYEQYF.

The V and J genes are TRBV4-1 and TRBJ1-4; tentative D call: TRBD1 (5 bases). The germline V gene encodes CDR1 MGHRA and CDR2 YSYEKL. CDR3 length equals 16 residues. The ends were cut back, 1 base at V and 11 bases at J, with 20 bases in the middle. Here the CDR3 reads CASSQVSGTPEGKLFF. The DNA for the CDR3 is TGCGCCAGCAGCCAAGTTTCCGGGACGCCCGAGGGGAAACTGTTTTTT.

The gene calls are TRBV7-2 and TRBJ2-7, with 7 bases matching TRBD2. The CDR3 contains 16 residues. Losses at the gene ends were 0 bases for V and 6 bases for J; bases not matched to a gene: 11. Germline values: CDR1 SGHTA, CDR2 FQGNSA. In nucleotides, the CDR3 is TGTGCCAGCAGCTTAGCGGGAGGGGCCAAGTTGGCCGAGCAGTACTTC. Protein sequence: CASSLAGGAKLAEQYF.

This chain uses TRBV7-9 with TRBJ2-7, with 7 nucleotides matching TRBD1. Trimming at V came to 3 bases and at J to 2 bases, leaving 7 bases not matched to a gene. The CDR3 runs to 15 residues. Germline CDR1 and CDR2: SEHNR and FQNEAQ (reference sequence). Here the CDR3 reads CASSLVGQHTYEQYF. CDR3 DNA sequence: TGTGCCAGCAGCTTGGTGGGACAGCATACCTACGAGCAGTACTTC. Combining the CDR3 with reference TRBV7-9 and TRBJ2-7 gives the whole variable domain DTGVSQNPRHKITKRGQNVTFRCDPISEHNRLYWYRQTLGQGPEFLTYFQNEAQLEKSRLLSDRFSAERPKGSFSTLEIQRTEQGDSAMYLCASSLVGQHTYEQYFGPGTRLTVT.